This TCR beta chain was identified in a study of beta chain features in type 1 diabetes. The study, taken as a whole, reports: Researchers report that Type 1 diabetes patients had moderately but significantly shorter TCRB CDR3s across all four CD4+ subsets.

Reverse transcription of all isolated RNA meant that expressed TCRB transcripts were sequenced. TCRdb keeps only in-frame clones here, not all; method: immunoSEQ multiplex PCR. Of 600,000 to 700,000 clones in the sample, about an eighth were seen once. This clone was seen a handful of times. Its antigen remains unknown. Deletions cut 6 bases from V and 9 bases from J, with 11 bases between. Germline values: CDR1 MNHEY, CDR2 SVGAGI. The CDR3 is made up of 11 amino acids. The clonotype originates from a young man with type 1 diabetes. This chain joins TRBV6-5 and TRBJ2-5; D gene unclear. What was sequenced was naive CD4+ T cells from blood. This CDR3 is CASRTQAAQYF. The CDR3 bases are TGTGCCAGCAGAACGCAGGCGGCCCAGTACTTC.